This paragraph reports one T cell receptor beta chain. Its specificity is not known. The data were obtained in a study of human T cells and chemical hapten exposure. For the study at large: Researchers reported sensitizing an approximately 2 cm by approximately 2 cm upper inner arm skin site with 2% DPC. Readings were taken at 6 days from patch tests that had applied 0.01% DPC to the upper back.

The CDR3 has 13 residues. Trimming stripped 1 base from V and 4 bases from J, with 6 bases between. The authors' processing: Individual samples carried between roughly 23,224 and 700,000 TCRs, with more than 85,000 as the median. TCRdb itself ran the RACE reads through MiXCR, one entry per CDR3 protein. The V and J calls and clone size are TCRdb's, not the authors'. The table has more than 85,000 distinct CDR3 sequences, under 40% seen once. Study-wide results and caveats: Alopecia in all donors means immunity may differ from healthy individuals.

As to time point: patch test 3, about 24 weeks after DPC sensitization. Treatment reported: therapeutic diphenylcyclopropenone sensitization with weekly scalp DPC. This chain joins TRBV12-3 or TRBV12-4 and TRBJ2-3; no definite D call. The sample in question was whole blood, obtained in connection with sensitization to the hapten diphenylcyclopropenone (DPC). This clonotype was sampled from a man between 35 and 55 years old with alopecia areata. Some clones in this sample may be carry-over from other donors' samples. The chain's CDR3 is CASSLDYADTQYF. The DNA for the CDR3 is TGTGCCAGCAGTTTAGACTACGCAGATACGCAGTATTTT.